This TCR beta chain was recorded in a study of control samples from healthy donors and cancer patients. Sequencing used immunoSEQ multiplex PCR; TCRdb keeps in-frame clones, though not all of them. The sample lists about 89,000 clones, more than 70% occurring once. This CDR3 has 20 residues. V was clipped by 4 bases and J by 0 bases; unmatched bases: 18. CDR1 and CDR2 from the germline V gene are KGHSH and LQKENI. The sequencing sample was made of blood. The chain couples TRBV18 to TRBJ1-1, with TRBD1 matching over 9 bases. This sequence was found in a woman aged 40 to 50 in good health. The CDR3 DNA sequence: TGTGCCAGCTCACTGACGCAAGGGTTTCGGGACAGGGACATGAACACTGAAGCTTTCTTT. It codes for CASSLTQGFRDRDMNTEAFF.